This record covers a single T cell receptor (beta chain). In this sample, this clonotype turned up many times. No cognate antigen has been identified for it. Base qualities are missing; no much larger clone stands one base away. Relative to germline, V is missing 5 bases and J is missing 8 bases, with 6 bases of the junction outside any gene match. Counted from cysteine to phenylalanine, this CDR3 has 14 amino acids. The only DNA kept is the CDR3, 42 bases in frame from the first base. As encoded in the germline V gene (reference sequence), CDR1 is SEHNR while CDR2 is FQNEAQ. This specimen comes from a study of T cells in Graves' hyperthyroidism and ophthalmopathy (dated by TCRdb to about 2019). About the study as a whole: To identify TCR V-J signatures that set the groups apart, the researchers used a discovery cohort of 90 to 100 patients, made up of about 44 with Graves' ophthalmopathy and around 58 with stable Graves' hyperthyroidism. Whether ophthalmopathy could be predicted prospectively was tested in an independent validation cohort made up of approximately 19 hyperthyroidism patients plus 17 patients who later progressed to ophthalmopathy. The roughly 90 discovery patients were divided at random into training and test sets in a 7:3 ratio. Thyroid tissue and blood T-cell repertoires from roughly 6 Graves' hyperthyroidism patients were also compared in the study. Following sampling, methimazole starting at 30 mg daily was given to hyperthyroidism patients, and high-dose intravenous methylprednisolone was given to ophthalmopathy patients. The paper describes TCR Vbeta CDR3 sequencing of around 140 peripheral blood samples, made up of about 40 ophthalmopathy patients, around 73 hyperthyroidism patients and 17 progressor patients.

Findings and caveats that apply to the study as a whole: In validation, the model predicted progression to ophthalmopathy a median of about 6.8 months before onset, with about 64% sensitivity and roughly 72% specificity. Most expanded thyroid clonotypes (frequency above 0.001) were also detected in blood, a finding suggesting that blood repertoires may reflect thyroid immune responses. Sample size was not statistically predetermined, and investigators were not blinded to group allocation. Ophthalmopathy was separated from stable hyperthyroidism by a 13 V-J signature model, with 87.88% sensitivity and about 81% specificity obtained in cross-validation and 80%/75% obtained in testing.

Stable Graves' hyperthyroidism was defined as no progression to ophthalmopathy during 18 months of follow-up. Hyperthyroidism patients were newly diagnosed, with disease duration under 2 months, and aged 18 to 65 years. Exclusion was applied to patients with uncontrolled infections, other autoimmune diseases, pregnancy or lactation. Diagnoses relied on clinical symptoms, serum thyroxine and TRAb, thyroid ultrasound and orbital computed tomography. Total RNA was extracted using Trizol reagent, and RNA quality was assessed on an Agilent 2100 Bioanalyzer. The TCR beta CDR3 regions were amplified from RNA transcripts. The TCR CDR3 was subjected to a first round of RT-PCR using the HTBI primer set and the Qiagen OneStep RT-PCR kit. Libraries were constructed in a second round of multiplex PCR, after which size selection and purification were performed. Libraries were sequenced paired-end with 100 bp reads on an Illumina HiSeq2000. Under the source paper's analysis protocol: SOAPnuke was used to process the raw data, removing reads that contained adapters or uncalled bases, had a mean Phred below 15, or lacked an exact match to the constant primer or identifier. High-quality paired reads were merged with COPE v1.2.5, and unique nucleotide sequences were defined as clonotypes. Clonotypes were aligned to IMGT TRBV, TRBD and TRBJ reference segments using MiTCR v1.1. The analysis was restricted to V-J combinations with a frequency above 0.0001, which together covered 99% to 99.2% of the repertoires. A TCS score was defined as the ratio of F50 (clonal expansion) to E x V (chaos), with BLOSUM62-based TCRdist applied between CDR3 peptides within each V-J. Welch's t-statistics and random forest reduced approximately 520 V-J features to fewer than 15, which were used in a naive Bayes classifier (R e1071). The similarity between thyroid and blood repertoires was quantified using the Morisita-Horn index. The raw public reads went through TCRdb reprocessing: fastp at Q25, MiXCR clone calling, in-frame beta chains kept. Identical CDR3 protein sequences are pooled into one entry, listed with their most common genes and DNA. The V and J calls follow TCRdb's processing rather than the paper's. Recorded for this sample are 500,000 to 750,000 distinct CDR3 sequences; roughly 46% of them occurred a single time. In total, the top ten clones hold around 8% of the sample.

This receptor was obtained from a woman under 30 with Graves' hyperthyroidism. The rearrangement combines TRBV7-9 with TRBJ1-6, and TRBD1 matches 7 of the central bases. Sequencing was carried out using peripheral blood or thyroid tissue (not recorded which). The CDR3 sequence is CASSPDRVDSPLHF. The DNA sequence is as follows: TGTGCCAGCAGCCCAGACAGGGTTGATTCACCCCTCCACTTT.